This entry is about one TCR beta chain. The record originates from a study of T cell changes during pregnancy in multiple sclerosis. Libraries were prepared by immunoSEQ multiplex PCR; TCRdb keeps only in-frame clonotypes and omits some of them. The data contain 30,000 to 45,000 clones, around 91% of them singletons. This CDR3 comprises 16 residues. Per the germline V gene, CDR1 is SGHRS and CDR2 is YFSETQ. Germline trimming cut 0 bases from V and 6 bases from J; bases unmatched to any gene: 8. The rearrangement links TRBV5-1 to TRBJ2-4; TRBD2 matches 8 bases. Here the sequenced sample was CD8+ T cells from peripheral blood mononuclear cells, taken in the third trimester of pregnancy. This TCR came from a female donor with multiple sclerosis, enrolled in a pregnancy study. CDR3 sequence: CASSLGSPREANIQYF. Here the CDR3 DNA reads TGCGCCAGCAGCTTGGGGTCCCCGCGGGAGGCAAACATTCAGTACTTC.